The clone carrying this T cell receptor beta chain was counted between two and nine times. Antigen specificity is unknown. These data originate in a study of beta chain features in type 1 diabetes. About the research overall: Examined across all samples were roughly 110,000,000 sorted cells.

Study observations and caveats: Comparison showed that naive, central memory and Treg TCRB repertoires appeared more similar among patients than among healthy donors.

The authors reverse transcribed all of the isolated RNA, so sequencing captured expressed TCRB transcripts. Produced via immunoSEQ multiplex PCR; TCRdb's table is partial and in-frame only. The table shows about 900,000 clones, with about 17% occurring only once. Specimen: naive CD4+ T cells from blood. This clonotype was obtained from a woman aged 18-29 years in good health.

The CDR3 region has the DNA TGTGCCAGCAGTGATCCGCCAAAGGGCTACGAGCAGTACTTC. Translation: CASSDPPKGYEQYF. This rearrangement joins TRBV2 to TRBJ2-7; no definite D call. V gave up 3 bases and J gave up 3 bases, with 12 bases separating them. CDR3 length equals 14 residues. From germline, CDR1 is SNHLY and CDR2 FYNNEI.